Each of the 18 T cell receptor beta chains below was sequenced from the same sample in a study of cytomegalovirus exposure and HLA in healthy donors. Amplification used 60 Vbeta primers and 13 Jbeta primers. Here immunoSEQ multiplex PCR was the method, and the copy in TCRdb shows in-frame clones only, minus some. The sample has about 52,000 clones, roughly 60% seen once; the top ten hold 12%. Material for sequencing was PBMCs. Every receptor here comes from a human donor in good health.

The chain joins TRBV28 to TRBJ2-5; possibly TRBD2 for D (7 bases). Per germline, CDR1 MDHEN and CDR2 SYDVKM. The CDR3 covers 14 residues. Trimming shortened V by 8 bases and J by 0 bases, and 13 bases separated the two germline ends. Here the CDR3 DNA reads TGTGCCAGCCGGGGGGCGCATTACCAAGAGACCCAGTACTTC. The encoded protein is CASRGAHYQETQYF.

The rearrangement links TRBV30 to TRBJ1-4, with 7 bases matching TRBD1. This CDR3 region has 15 residues. Per germline, CDR1 GTSNPN and CDR2 SVGIG (reference sequence). The V gene end was trimmed by 3 bases and the J gene end by 7 bases; junction bases not matched to a gene: 11. DNA for the CDR3: TGTGCCTGGAGAACCCCGGGACAGAGAACTGAAAAACTGTTTTTT. As protein: CAWRTPGQRTEKLFF. Variable domain in full (rest from reference TRBV30 and TRBJ1-4): SQTIHQWPATLVQPVGSPLSLECTVEGTSNPNLYWYRQAAGRGLQLLFYSVGIGQISSEVPQNLSASRPQDRQFILSSKKLLLSDSGFYLCAWRTPGQRTEKLFFGSGTQLSVL.

The table lists this clone with a few counts. This sequence joins TRBV5-1 and TRBJ1-2, with TRBD1 identical over 10 bases. CDR1 is SGHRS, CDR2 YFSETQ, per germline. The V segment lost 4 bases and the J segment 5 bases; nucleotides outside the gene matches: 11. The CDR3 sequence is 16 residues long. The CDR3, as DNA: TGCGCCAGCAGCCGTTCTAACGGACAGGGGGGGTATGGCTACACCTTC. Its translation is CASSRSNGQGGYGYTF.

The chain links TRBV5-5 to TRBJ1-5; 9 bases are shared with TRBD1. In germline, CDR1 is SGHKS, CDR2 YYEKEE (reference sequence). V shed 3 bases and J 1 base; nucleotides not matched to a gene: 5. The CDR3 loop spans 16 amino acids. The CDR3: CASSSQGALSNQPQHF. The CDR3 bases are TGTGCCAGCAGCTCACAGGGGGCGTTGAGCAATCAGCCCCAGCATTTT. The full variable domain, completed using reference TRBV5-5 and TRBJ1-5, is DAGVTQSPTHLIKTRGQQVTLRCSPISGHKSVSWYQQVLGQGPQFIFQYYEKEERGRGNFPDRFSARQFPNYSSELNVNALLLGDSALYLCASSSQGALSNQPQHFGDGTRLSIL.

DNA of the CDR3: TGTGCCAGCAGCTTAGCCGGAACAGGAGTAGCTGAAGCTTTCTTT. It codes for CASSLAGTGVAEAFF. V is TRBV7-9 and J is TRBJ1-1; D perhaps matches TRBD1 (5 bases). This CDR3 is 15 amino acids long. The V gene's germline CDR1 is SEHNR and CDR2 FQNEAQ (reference sequence). V lost 0 bases and J 6 bases, leaving 14 bases between the germline ends.

This sequence joins TRBV18 and TRBJ2-7; perhaps TRBD2 as D (5 bases). V was pared by 2 bases and J by 4 bases, with 9 bases between. CDR1 is KGHSH, CDR2 LQKENI, per germline. The CDR3 is 13 residues long. The CDR3 DNA is TGTGCCAGCTCACCAACGGAGGAATACGAGCAGTACTTC. It is translated as CASSPTEEYEQYF.

This clone was seen only once. The V gene is TRBV5-5, the J gene TRBJ1-2; D possibly corresponds to TRBD1 (5 bases). V was pared by 4 bases and J by 2 bases, with 12 bases between. The CDR3 is 14 residues long. The germline V gene encodes CDR1 SGHKS and CDR2 YYEKEE (reference sequence). The CDR3 nucleotides are TGTGCCAGCAGCGGCGTCGGGGGGAACTATGGCTACACCTTC. Its protein product is CASSGVGGNYGYTF.

The genes are TRBV7-3 and TRBJ2-5; 8 bases line up with TRBD2. Germline values: CDR1 SGHTA, CDR2 FQGTGA. J lost 0 bases, V lost 2 bases, and 2 bases had no gene match. The CDR3 extends over 15 amino acids. The CDR3 bases are TGTGCCAGCAGCTTAGTGCGGGGGGACCAAGAGACCCAGTACTTC. Its protein product is CASSLVRGDQETQYF.

Regarding this clone: One end of the junction varies from germline; a read error may be responsible. The chain has TRBV7-9 and TRBJ1-2; 7 positions match TRBD1. This CDR3 comprises 12 residues. Germline V gene sequence: CDR1 SEHNR, CDR2 FQNEAQ (reference sequence). The CDR3 DNA follows: TGTTCCAGCAGCTTAATAACAGGGGTCTACACCTTC. Protein: CSSSLITGVYTF.

The chain joins TRBV4-1 to TRBJ2-2; 9 bases fit TRBD2. CDR1 and CDR2 from the germline V gene are MGHRA and YSYEKL. This CDR3 spans 17 amino acids. The V segment lost 4 bases and the J segment 5 bases; nucleotides outside the gene matches: 11. CDR3 nucleotide sequence: TGCGCCAGCAGCCCCAAACCGGCGGGGGGGCTTACCGGGGAGCTGTTTTTT. This sequence encodes CASSPKPAGGLTGELFF.

V and J are TRBV7-7 and TRBJ2-1; 9 nucleotides line up with TRBD1. There are 13 residues in the CDR3. In germline, CDR1 is SSHAT, CDR2 FNYEAQ (reference sequence). CDR3 protein: CAAGRDRASEQFF. CDR3 sequence (DNA): TGTGCTGCGGGCCGGGACAGGGCGAGTGAGCAGTTCTTC.

The chain is built from TRBV5-1 and TRBJ2-1, with 7 nucleotides matching TRBD1. After removal of 4 bases from V and 7 bases from J, the junction contained 8 bases not matched to a gene. This CDR3 region has 14 residues. Germline V lookup: CDR1 SGHRS, CDR2 YFSETQ. CDR3: CASSQDRVGNEQFF. CDR3 bases: TGCGCCAGCAGCCAAGACAGGGTTGGGAATGAGCAGTTCTTC.

This clone was seen a handful of times. V usage is TRBV29-1 and J usage is TRBJ2-2; weak D call: TRBD1 (6 bases). The CDR3 spans 14 residues. CDR1 SQVTM and CDR2 ANQGSEA come from the germline V gene. V was cut by 4 bases and J by 2 bases, with 11 bases left in between. CDR3 sequence (DNA): TGCAGCGTTGTAGGGACATTTAACACCGGGGAGCTGTTTTTT. Protein sequence: CSVVGTFNTGELFF.

This clone was observed a few times. V gene TRBV7-2 combines with J gene TRBJ2-3; 8 nucleotides agree with TRBD2. The CDR3 length is 14 residues. CDR1 is SGHTA and CDR2 is FQGNSA in the germline V gene. Trimming removed 8 bases from V and 4 bases from J; junction bases left unmatched: 8. In DNA, the CDR3 is TGTGCCAGCCGAAGCGGGGGTTCGGCAGATACGCAGTATTTT. Protein sequence: CASRSGGSADTQYF.

This chain connects TRBV7-2 to TRBJ2-3, with TRBD2 identical over 12 bases. The V gene's germline CDR1 is SGHTA and CDR2 FQGNSA. The V and J ends lost 5 bases and 3 bases, in that order; junction bases with no gene match: 9. The length of the CDR3 is 17 residues. The CDR3: CASSNRLAGEFTDTQYF. DNA of the CDR3: TGTGCCAGCAGCAACAGACTAGCGGGGGAATTTACAGATACGCAGTATTTT. Full variable domain (remainder filled in from reference TRBV7-2 and TRBJ2-3): GAGVSQSPSNKVTEKGKDVELRCDPISGHTALYWYRQSLGQGLEFLIYFQGNSAPDKSGLPSDRFSAERTGGSVSTLTIQRTQQEDSAVYLCASSNRLAGEFTDTQYFGPGTRLTVL.

This clone has just one count. The V and J genes are TRBV5-6 and TRBJ1-2; 7 nucleotides align to TRBD1. The CDR3 loop spans 16 amino acids. J lost 6 bases, V lost 2 bases, and 13 bases had no gene match. The germline V gene has CDR1 SGHDT and CDR2 YYEEEE. The CDR3 here is CASSFPIRGSGHGYTF. The CDR3 DNA reads as TGTGCCAGCAGCTTTCCTATCAGGGGGTCGGGCCATGGCTACACCTTC. Together with reference TRBV5-6 and TRBJ1-2, the CDR3 gives the full variable domain: DAGVTQSPTHLIKTRGQQVTLRCSPKSGHDTVSWYQQALGQGPQFIFQYYEEEERQRGNFPDRFSGHQFPNYSSELNVNALLLGDSALYLCASSFPIRGSGHGYTFGSGTRLTVV.

J is TRBJ1-6 and V is TRBV13; TRBD1 might be the D (5 bases). Deletions cut 3 bases from V and 13 bases from J, with 19 bases between. Germline lookup yields CDR1 PRHDT and CDR2 FYEKMQ (reference sequence). CDR3 length: 15 residues. The CDR3 loop reads CASSFAPQGPGPLHF. For the CDR3, the DNA is TGTGCCAGCAGCTTTGCCCCTCAGGGTCCGGGTCCCCTCCACTTT.

This clone showed up just once. The chain recombines TRBV5-1 with TRBJ2-5; TRBD1 is a possible D gene (6 bases). The CDR3 is 14 residues long. CDR1 is SGHRS and CDR2 is YFSETQ in the germline V gene. The ends were cut back, 1 base at V and 1 base at J, with 8 bases in the middle. The CDR3, as DNA: TGCGCCAGCAGCTTGCTACAGGGCCAAGAGACCCAGTACTTC. This gives the protein CASSLLQGQETQYF.